This TCR beta chain came from a study of shared T cell receptors in the human thymus (TCRdb year 2021). Turning to the overall study: The study examined how self-reactive, shared T-cell receptor alpha chains are generated in the human thymus.

Comments on this clone: Its antigen has not been determined. No base quality values were provided; no much bigger clone lies one nucleotide off.

Library prep was done by the immunoSEQ multiplex PCR assay. In its TCRdb copy, this immuneACCESS table keeps in-frame sequences only and misses some clones. Where compared with another copy, unresolved V genes explain less than half of these, and the others have no known cause. The table for this sample lists about 500,000 clones; around 82% of them were counted only once. Approximately 0.013% of the sample is in the top ten clones. Taken from cysteine to phenylalanine, the CDR3 has 13 residues. Only the CDR3 DNA is retained, 39 bases long and in frame from the first base. Via the germline V gene, CDR1 is LGHNA and CDR2 YSLEER. V lost 1 base and J lost 9 bases; the stretch between them is 7 bases long. The same data also went into a second study, on human thymus T cells. Drawing on the second study: The donors were immunologically healthy infants in Finland who had open corrective cardiac surgery for congenital heart defects. Thymus tissue was collected as surgical resects that were removed during corrective cardiac surgery. Usage of V and J gene segments appeared to be biased in both the thymic and the peripheral blood repertoires. The related research found that thymic TCR repertoires overlapped highly between unrelated individuals. The study used fewer than ten infant thymus samples plus four related peripheral blood samples to characterize TCR alpha and beta repertoires. Donor ages ranging from 7 to 244 days were recorded, and about six male and two female infants were included in the cohort. Thymocytes were released mechanically from tissue and stored at -70 °C as pellets of about 9.5-32 million cells. Genomic DNA was extracted from frozen cell pellets with a QIAsymphony instrument. The immunoSEQ multiplex PCR assay was used to amplify the TCRB and TCRAD loci from a standardized amount of quality-controlled genomic DNA. The amplicons covered the V(D)J region and were long enough to include the CDR3 and to identify the V and J genes. The amplicons were sequenced on an Illumina platform via the commercial immunoSEQ service. Primer bias and sequencing errors were corrected using previously described methods, and TCRAD and TCRB definitions followed the IMGT database. immunoSEQ Analyzer 3.0 and VDJTools were used for repertoire analysis, which covered basic statistics, V/J segment usage, diversity estimates, rarefaction and pairwise overlap. Diversity was estimated with Chao1, ChaoE, Efron-Thisted, Shannon and inverse Simpson indices, and also on datasets down-sampled to the smallest sample. Repertoire overlap was determined by strict matching of CDR3 nucleotide sequence, V gene and J gene, and Jaccard-based multidimensional scaling clustering was applied. On average, thymus samples gave roughly 740,000 unique TCRB clonotypes, whereas blood samples gave around 80,000.

The TCR sequence derives from a boy under three years old with a congenital heart defect. Donor details come from another sample of the same person, matched by shared clones. The sequencing input was thymocytes. This sequence uses TRBV4-3 and TRBJ1-6, with the D gene call left open. The CDR3: CASSQATGSPLHF. The nucleotide sequence is given as TGCGCCAGCAGCCAAGCAACGGGTTCACCCCTCCACTTT.